This TCR beta chain is from a study of vaccination effects on CD4 cells after COVID-19. For this clone: Its antigen is unknown.

The assay was immunoSEQ multiplex PCR, and TCRdb's table has in-frame clones only and misses some. The sample holds tens of thousands of clones; 81% are singletons and the top ten take roughly 2.7%. After expansion with viral peptide pools in the ViraFEST assay, antigen-specific CD4+ T cells were sequenced. CD4+ T cell isolation took place after 10 days of culture. Prior SARS-CoV-2 infection was absent in the vaccine recipients, as shown by negative nucleocapsid antibodies. Culturing of 2 million to 2.5 million PBMC per well took place with roughly 10 IU/ml IL-2 and 9 to 10 ug/ml peptides. Days 3 and 7 saw half the medium replaced with IL-2 medium. The receptor was derived from a human donor who received a COVID-19 vaccine. The material sequenced was CD4+ T cells from PBMCs cultured with HCoV-229E spike peptides, taken before COVID-19 vaccination.

The CDR3 bases are TGTGCCTGGAGTGTAAGGGGACTAGCGGTCAATGAGCAGTTCTTC. Translating gives CAWSVRGLAVNEQFF. This chain links TRBV30 with TRBJ2-1, with 11 bases aligning to TRBD2. Per germline, CDR1 GTSNPN and CDR2 SVGIG (reference sequence). The trim removed 0 bases at V and 6 bases at J, leaving 4 bases unmatched. CDR3 length equals 15 residues. Variable domain in full (rest from reference TRBV30 and TRBJ2-1): SQTIHQWPATLVQPVGSPLSLECTVEGTSNPNLYWYRQAAGRGLQLLFYSVGIGQISSEVPQNLSASRPQDRQFILSSKKLLLSDSGFYLCAWSVRGLAVNEQFFGPGTRLTVL.